Listed here are 14 T cell receptor beta chains from one sample, sequenced in a study of T cells in Graves' hyperthyroidism and ophthalmopathy. Amplified regions were TCR beta CDR3 sequences from RNA transcripts. First-round RT-PCR of the TCR CDR3 relied on the HTBI primer set. One entry per CDR3 protein results from TCRdb running MiXCR on the multiplex PCR reads. The table includes some 400,000 distinct CDR3 sequences, approximately 19% detected once. The material sequenced was blood. The receptors were sampled from a woman in her late teens or twenties with Graves' hyperthyroidism.

The sample holds many counts of this clonotype. The rearrangement links TRBV6-1 to TRBJ1-2; D perhaps matches TRBD1 (5 bases). From germline, CDR1 is MNHNS and CDR2 SASEGT. The CDR3 runs 12 residues. The V gene lost 6 bases and the J gene lost 5 bases, with 10 bases spanning the gap. CDR3 amino acids: CASSLRQYGYTF. CDR3 bases: TGTGCCAGCAGCCTGAGACAGTATGGCTACACCTTC.

This clonotype was picked up many times. The junction does not match germline at one end; this may be a read error. This rearrangement joins TRBV5-1 to TRBJ2-5, with D perhaps TRBD1 (5 bases). CDR3 length: 13 residues. CDR1 SGHRS and CDR2 YFSETQ come from the germline V gene. The CDR3: CASSYKGQETRYF. CDR3 nucleotides: TGCGCCAGCTCCTACAAGGGGCAAGAGACCCGGTACTTC.

Notes on this clonotype: Its ends do not fully match the called genes, so a read error is possible. The chain employs TRBV27 and TRBJ2-3; tentative D call: TRBD2 (6 bases). Germline CDR1 reads MNHEY; CDR2 reads SMNVEV (reference sequence). The CDR3 length is 16 residues. The CDR3: CASSLTRGTSTDAQYF. CDR3 coding DNA: TGTGCCAGCAGTCTCACGAGGGGAACTAGCACAGATGCGCAGTATTTT.

This clonotype was recorded many times. This rearrangement joins TRBV19 to TRBJ1-1; TRBD1 might be the D (5 bases). The CDR3 consists of 14 residues. Trimming stripped 3 bases from V and 3 bases from J, with 11 bases between. Germline values: CDR1 LNHDA, CDR2 SQIVND (reference sequence). The CDR3 protein is CASSIRGRDTEAFF. The CDR3 DNA sequence: TGTGCCAGTAGTATTCGGGGCAGGGACACTGAAGCTTTCTTT.

This clonotype showed up many times. This chain links TRBV14 with TRBJ2-7; D is uncertain. The V end was cut by 0 bases, the J end by 0 bases, with 9 bases between. Germline V gene sequence: CDR1 SGHDN, CDR2 FVKESK. This CDR3 has 15 amino acids. CDR3 amino acids: CASSQDSRSSYEQYF. As DNA, the CDR3 is TGTGCCAGCAGCCAAGACAGCAGGAGCTCCTACGAGCAGTACTTC.

Comments on this clonotype: With a much larger clone just one base away, this may be a read error. The conserved phenylalanine or tryptophan is not found at the CDR3 terminus, so this likely reflects a read error. It is unclear where the CDR3 begins or ends on the DNA, so no DNA is shown, and the CDR3 is as TCRdb lists it. The CDR3 sequence: CASSSGTGNSYEQDL. J is TRBJ2-7 and V is TRBV2; the D call of TRBD1 is as the table states it, not checked on the DNA. The CDR3 is 15 residues long, ends included. Germline lookup yields CDR1 SNHLY and CDR2 FYNNEI.

This clonotype was detected ten times or more. The chain links TRBV11-2 to TRBJ1-1, with no clear D. The CDR3 has 13 amino acids. V lost 1 base, J lost 3 bases, and 6 bases lay in between. Germline V gene sequence: CDR1 SGHAT, CDR2 FQNNGV. The chain's CDR3 is CASSLASYTEAFF. The CDR3 DNA follows: TGTGCCAGCAGCTTAGCCTCCTACACTGAAGCTTTCTTT.

Many counts were recorded for this clonotype. The chain employs TRBV10-2 and TRBJ2-5; D is possibly TRBD2 (5 bases). The CDR3 has 14 amino acids. Deletions cut 3 bases from V and 3 bases from J, with 11 bases between. CDR1 and CDR2 from the germline V gene are WSHSY and SAAADI. CDR3 in amino acids: CASSEIRGEETQYF. CDR3 DNA sequence: TGCGCCAGCAGTGAAATCCGGGGTGAAGAGACCCAGTACTTC.

This clonotype occurred once. This sequence may be a read error, since a much larger clone differs from it by one base. The chain couples TRBV6-5 to TRBJ2-7; unclear D gene. There are 12 residues in the CDR3. Germline V CDR1 and CDR2: MNHEY, SVGAGI. The CDR3 region has the DNA TGTGCCAGCAGTTCGCTTAGGGTGGAGCAGTGCTTC. It codes for CASSSLRVEQCF.

This clonotype was detected ten times or more. The chain employs TRBV11-1 and TRBJ2-7; 7 nucleotides align to TRBD1. The germline CDR1 and CDR2 sequences are SGHAT and FQDESV (reference sequence). The CDR3 loop spans 16 amino acids. Losses at the gene ends were 0 bases for V and 2 bases for J; bases not matched to a gene: 7. CDR3 sequence reads: CASSLARDRPTYEQYF. The DNA of the CDR3 is TGTGCCAGCAGCTTAGCCCGGGACAGACCTACCTACGAGCAGTACTTC.

The V and J genes are TRBV3-1 and TRBJ2-7, with TRBD2 matching 7 bases. Germline assignment: CDR1 LGHDT and CDR2 YNNKEL (reference sequence). CDR3 length equals 16 residues. J lost 3 bases, V lost 4 bases, and 12 bases had no gene match. The DNA for the CDR3 is TGTGCCAGCAGCCGGTCCACCGGTGGGGGGGACTACGAGCAGTACTTC. Translation: CASSRSTGGGDYEQYF.

This clonotype was counted a few times. The chain couples TRBV18 to TRBJ1-5; perhaps TRBD1 as D (5 bases). The V gene lost 3 bases and the J gene lost 6 bases, with 21 bases spanning the gap. Germline V lookup: CDR1 KGHSH, CDR2 LQKENI. This CDR3 spans 17 amino acids. This CDR3 reads CASSPGVLPQGTQPQHF. Here the CDR3 DNA reads TGTGCCAGCTCACCGGGGGTCCTACCGCAGGGCACTCAGCCCCAGCATTTT.

V usage is TRBV5-1 and J usage is TRBJ2-7; 7 nucleotides align to TRBD2. The V gene end was trimmed by 3 bases and the J gene end by 5 bases; junction bases not matched to a gene: 2. Looked up from germline, CDR1 is SGHRS and CDR2 is YFSETQ. The CDR3 contains 12 residues. The CDR3 sequence is CASSWGTNEQYF. The DNA for the CDR3 is TGCGCCAGCAGCTGGGGGACTAACGAGCAGTACTTC.

This clonotype was detected many times. V usage is TRBV20-1 and J usage is TRBJ2-5; the D is unclear. CDR3 length equals 10 residues. V was trimmed by 7 bases and J by 5 bases, leaving 8 bases between them. Germline CDR1 and CDR2: DFQATT and SNEGSKA (reference sequence). The CDR3 reads CSDSRETQYF. For the CDR3, the DNA is TGCAGTGACAGTCGGGAGACCCAGTACTTC.